This TCR beta chain was sequenced during a study of cytomegalovirus exposure and HLA in healthy donors. Study-wide results and caveats: A later analysis reported that several of the most significant clusters appeared to be linked to common viral pathogens, among them Epstein-Barr virus. Some TCR beta chains (about 170 of them) were listed as cytomegalovirus-associated.

On this clone itself: Its antigen is undetermined.

Trimming removed 4 bases from V and 4 bases from J; junction bases left unmatched: 5. CDR1 is SEHNR and CDR2 is FQNEAQ in the germline V gene (reference sequence). The CDR3 consists of 15 residues. This PCR relied on a set of 60 Vbeta primers and 13 Jbeta primers. TCRdb's table, derived via immunoSEQ multiplex PCR, lists solely in-frame clones and lacks some. The sample carries around 100,000 clones, around 82% recorded once. Sequenced material: PBMCs. The chain recombines TRBV7-9 with TRBJ1-5, with 9 nucleotides matching TRBD1. This TCR was recovered from a man aged 35-49 years in good health and CMV-seropositive. The DNA for the CDR3 is TGTGCCAGCAGCTCGATTGGGACAGGGAATCAGCCCCAGCATTTT. It codes for CASSSIGTGNQPQHF. Together with reference TRBV7-9 and TRBJ1-5, the CDR3 gives the full variable domain: DTGVSQNPRHKITKRGQNVTFRCDPISEHNRLYWYRQTLGQGPEFLTYFQNEAQLEKSRLLSDRFSAERPKGSFSTLEIQRTEQGDSAMYLCASSSIGTGNQPQHFGDGTRLSIL.